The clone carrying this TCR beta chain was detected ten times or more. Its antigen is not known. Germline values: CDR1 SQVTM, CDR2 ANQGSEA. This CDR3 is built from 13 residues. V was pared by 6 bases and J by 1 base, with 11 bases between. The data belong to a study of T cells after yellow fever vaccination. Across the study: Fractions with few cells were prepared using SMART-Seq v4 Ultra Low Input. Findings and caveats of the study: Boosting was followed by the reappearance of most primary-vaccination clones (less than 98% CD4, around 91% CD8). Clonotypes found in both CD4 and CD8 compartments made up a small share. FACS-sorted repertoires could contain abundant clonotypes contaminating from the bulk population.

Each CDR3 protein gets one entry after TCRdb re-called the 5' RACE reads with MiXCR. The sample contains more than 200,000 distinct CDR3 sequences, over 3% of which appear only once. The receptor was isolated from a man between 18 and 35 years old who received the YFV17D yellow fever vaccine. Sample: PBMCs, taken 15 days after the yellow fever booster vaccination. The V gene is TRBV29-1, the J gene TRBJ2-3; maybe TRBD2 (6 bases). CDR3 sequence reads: CSVRGLGTDTQYF. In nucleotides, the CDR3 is TGCAGCGTCCGGGGACTTGGCACAGATACGCAGTATTTT.